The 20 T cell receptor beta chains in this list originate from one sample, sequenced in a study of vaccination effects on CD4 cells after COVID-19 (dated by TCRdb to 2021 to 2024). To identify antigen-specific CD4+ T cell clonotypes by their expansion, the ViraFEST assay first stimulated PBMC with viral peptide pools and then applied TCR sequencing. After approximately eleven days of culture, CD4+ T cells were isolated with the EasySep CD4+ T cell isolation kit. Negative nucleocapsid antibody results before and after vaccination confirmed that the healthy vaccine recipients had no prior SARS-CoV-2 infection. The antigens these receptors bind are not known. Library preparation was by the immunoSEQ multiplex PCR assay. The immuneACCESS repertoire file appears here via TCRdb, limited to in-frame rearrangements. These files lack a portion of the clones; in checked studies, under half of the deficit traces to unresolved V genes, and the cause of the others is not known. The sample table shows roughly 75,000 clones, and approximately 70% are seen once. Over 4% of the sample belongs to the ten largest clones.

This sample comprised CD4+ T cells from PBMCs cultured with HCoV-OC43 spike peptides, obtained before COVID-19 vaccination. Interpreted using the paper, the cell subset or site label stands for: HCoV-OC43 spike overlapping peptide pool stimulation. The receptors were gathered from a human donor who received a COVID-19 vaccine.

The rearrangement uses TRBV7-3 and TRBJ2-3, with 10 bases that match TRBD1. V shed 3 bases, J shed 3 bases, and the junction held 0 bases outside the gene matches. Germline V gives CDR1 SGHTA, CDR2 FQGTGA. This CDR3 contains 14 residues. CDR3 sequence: CASSLDRGTDTQYF. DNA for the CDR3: TGTGCCAGCAGCTTGGACAGGGGGACAGATACGCAGTATTTT.

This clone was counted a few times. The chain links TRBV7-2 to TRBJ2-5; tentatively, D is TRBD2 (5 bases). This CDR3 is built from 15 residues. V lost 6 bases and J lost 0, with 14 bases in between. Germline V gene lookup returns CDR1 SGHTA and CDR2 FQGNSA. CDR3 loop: CASRASTGNQETQYF. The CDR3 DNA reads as TGTGCCAGCAGGGCGAGTACGGGGAACCAAGAGACCCAGTACTTC.

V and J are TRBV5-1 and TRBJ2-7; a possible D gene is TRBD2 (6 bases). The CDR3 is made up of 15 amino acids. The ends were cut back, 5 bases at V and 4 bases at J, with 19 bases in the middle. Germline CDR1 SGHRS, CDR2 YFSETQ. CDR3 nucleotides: TGCGCCAGCAGTCAAATTCCGGGAGCAACGTACGAGCAGTACGTC. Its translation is CASSQIPGATYEQYV.

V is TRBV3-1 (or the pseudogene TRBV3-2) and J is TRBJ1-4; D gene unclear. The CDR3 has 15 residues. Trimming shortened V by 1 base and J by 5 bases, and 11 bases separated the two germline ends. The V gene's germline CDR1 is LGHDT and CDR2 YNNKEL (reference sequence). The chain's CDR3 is CASSQGRRENEKLFF. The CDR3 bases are TGTGCCAGCAGCCAAGGACGGCGGGAGAATGAAAAACTGTTTTTT.

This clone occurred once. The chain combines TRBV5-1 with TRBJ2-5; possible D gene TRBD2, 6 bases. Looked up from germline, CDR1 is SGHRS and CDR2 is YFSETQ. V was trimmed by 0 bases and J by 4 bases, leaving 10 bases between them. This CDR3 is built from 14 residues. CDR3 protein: CASSLDGRGETQYF. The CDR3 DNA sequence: TGCGCCAGCAGCTTGGACGGGCGGGGAGAGACCCAGTACTTC.

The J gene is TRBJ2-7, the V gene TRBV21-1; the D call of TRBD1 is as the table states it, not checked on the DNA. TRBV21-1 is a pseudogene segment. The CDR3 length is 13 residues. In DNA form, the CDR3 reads TGTGCCAGCAGCAAAGGGGACGGACAGGAGCAGTACGTC. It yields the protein CASSKGDGQEQYV.

CDR3 sequence: CASSPGVQGGEKLFF. The CDR3 nucleotides are TGTGCCAGCAGCCCAGGGGTCCAGGGGGGGGAAAAACTGTTTTTT. The chain couples TRBV9 to TRBJ1-4, with 7 bases matching TRBD1. This CDR3 region has 15 residues. Germline loops: CDR1 SGDLS, CDR2 YYNGEE. V shed 4 bases, J shed 8 bases, and the junction held 11 bases outside the gene matches. Variable domain in full (rest from reference TRBV9 and TRBJ1-4): DSGVTQTPKHLITATGQRVTLRCSPRSGDLSVYWYQQSLDQGLQFLIQYYNGEERAKGNILERFSAQQFPDLHSELNLSSLELGDSALYFCASSPGVQGGEKLFFGSGTQLSVL.

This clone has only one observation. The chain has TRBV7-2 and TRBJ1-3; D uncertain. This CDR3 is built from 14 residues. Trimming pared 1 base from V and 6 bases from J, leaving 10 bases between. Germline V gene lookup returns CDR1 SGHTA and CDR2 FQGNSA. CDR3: CASSLGVVENTIYF. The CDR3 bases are TGTGCCAGCAGCTTAGGAGTTGTTGAAAACACCATATATTTT.

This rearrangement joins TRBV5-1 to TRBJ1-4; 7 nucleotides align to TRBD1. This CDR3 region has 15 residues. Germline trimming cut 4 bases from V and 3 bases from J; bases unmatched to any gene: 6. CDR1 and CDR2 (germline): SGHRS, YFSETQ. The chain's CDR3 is CASSRQGDANEKLFF. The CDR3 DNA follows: TGCGCCAGCAGCCGACAGGGCGATGCTAATGAAAAACTGTTTTTT.

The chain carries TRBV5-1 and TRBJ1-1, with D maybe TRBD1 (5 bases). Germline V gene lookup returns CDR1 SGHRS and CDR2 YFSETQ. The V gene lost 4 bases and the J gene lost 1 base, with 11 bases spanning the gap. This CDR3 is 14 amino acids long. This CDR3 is CASSPGTPNTEAFF. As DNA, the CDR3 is TGCGCCAGCAGCCCCGGGACCCCGAACACTGAAGCTTTCTTT.

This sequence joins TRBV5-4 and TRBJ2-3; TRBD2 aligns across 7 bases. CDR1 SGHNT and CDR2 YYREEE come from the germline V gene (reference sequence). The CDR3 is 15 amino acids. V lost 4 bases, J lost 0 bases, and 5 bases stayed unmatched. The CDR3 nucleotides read TGTGCCAGCAGCCCGGGGGGACGGAGCACAGATACGCAGTATTTT. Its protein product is CASSPGGRSTDTQYF.

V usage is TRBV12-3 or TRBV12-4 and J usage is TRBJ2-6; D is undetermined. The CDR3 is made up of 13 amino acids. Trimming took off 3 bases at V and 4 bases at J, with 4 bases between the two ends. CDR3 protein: CASSFAGANVLTF. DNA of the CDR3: TGTGCCAGCAGTTTCGCAGGGGCCAACGTCCTGACTTTC.

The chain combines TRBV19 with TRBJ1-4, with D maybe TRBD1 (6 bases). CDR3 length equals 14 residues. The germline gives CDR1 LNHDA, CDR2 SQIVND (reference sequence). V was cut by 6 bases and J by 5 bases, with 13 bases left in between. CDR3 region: CASSPGTQNEKLFF. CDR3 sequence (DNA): TGTGCCAGTAGCCCCGGGACACAAAATGAAAAACTGTTTTTT.

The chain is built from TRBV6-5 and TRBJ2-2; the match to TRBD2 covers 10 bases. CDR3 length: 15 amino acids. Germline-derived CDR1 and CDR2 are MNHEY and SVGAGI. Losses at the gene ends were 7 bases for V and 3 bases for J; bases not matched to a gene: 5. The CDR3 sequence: CASNQRGGHTGELFF. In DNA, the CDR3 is TGTGCCAGCAACCAGCGGGGGGGCCACACCGGGGAGCTGTTTTTT.

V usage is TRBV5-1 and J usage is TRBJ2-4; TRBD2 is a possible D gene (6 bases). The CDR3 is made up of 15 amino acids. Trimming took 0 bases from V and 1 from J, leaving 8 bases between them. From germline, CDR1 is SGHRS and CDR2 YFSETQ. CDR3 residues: CASSLGAGAKNIQYF. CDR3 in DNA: TGCGCCAGCAGCTTGGGGGCGGGGGCCAAAAACATTCAGTACTTC.

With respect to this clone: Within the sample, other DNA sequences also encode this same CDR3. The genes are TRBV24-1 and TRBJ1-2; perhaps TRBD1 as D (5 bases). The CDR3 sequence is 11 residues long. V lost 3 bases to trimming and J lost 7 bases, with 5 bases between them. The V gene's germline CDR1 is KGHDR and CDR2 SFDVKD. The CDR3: CATSDGGGYTF. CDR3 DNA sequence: TGTGCCACCAGTGATGGGGGTGGCTACACCTTC.

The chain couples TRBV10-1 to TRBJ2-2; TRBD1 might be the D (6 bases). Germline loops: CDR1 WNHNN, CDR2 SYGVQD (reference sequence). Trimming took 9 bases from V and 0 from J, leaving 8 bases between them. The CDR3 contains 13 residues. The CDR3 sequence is CASGTTNTGELFF. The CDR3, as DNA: TGCGCCAGTGGGACAACGAACACCGGGGAGCTGTTTTTT.

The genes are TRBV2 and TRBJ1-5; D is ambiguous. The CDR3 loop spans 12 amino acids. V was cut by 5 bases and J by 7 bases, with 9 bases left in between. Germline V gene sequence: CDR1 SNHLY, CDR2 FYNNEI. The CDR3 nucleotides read TGTGCCAGCAGTCAACACGGGCAGCCCCAGCATTTT. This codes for CASSQHGQPQHF.

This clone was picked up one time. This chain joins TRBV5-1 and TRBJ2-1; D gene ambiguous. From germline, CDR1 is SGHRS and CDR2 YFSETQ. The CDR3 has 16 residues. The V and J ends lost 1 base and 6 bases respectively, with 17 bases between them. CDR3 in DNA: TGCGCCAGCAGCTTGACAGTGGTTCCCGTCCCCAATGAGCAGTTCTTC. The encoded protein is CASSLTVVPVPNEQFF.

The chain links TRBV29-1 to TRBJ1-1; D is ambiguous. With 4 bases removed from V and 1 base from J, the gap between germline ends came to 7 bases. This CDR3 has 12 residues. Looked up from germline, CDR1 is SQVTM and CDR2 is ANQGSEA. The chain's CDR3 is CSVAVPNTEAFF. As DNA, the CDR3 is TGCAGCGTTGCAGTTCCGAACACTGAAGCTTTCTTT. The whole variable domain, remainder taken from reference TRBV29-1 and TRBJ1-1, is SAVISQKPSRDICQRGTSLTIQCQVDSQVTMMFWYRQQPGQSLTLIATANQGSEATYESGFVIDKFPISRPNLTFSTLTVSNMSPEDSSIYLCSVAVPNTEAFFGQGTRLTVV.